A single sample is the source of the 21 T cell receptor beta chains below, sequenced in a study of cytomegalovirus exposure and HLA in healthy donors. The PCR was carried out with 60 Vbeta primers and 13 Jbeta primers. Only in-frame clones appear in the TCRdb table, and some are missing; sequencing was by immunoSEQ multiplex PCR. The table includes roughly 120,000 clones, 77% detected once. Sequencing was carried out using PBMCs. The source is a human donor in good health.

For the CDR3, the DNA is TGTGCCAGTAGTATTACCCTAGCGGGAGACGAGCAGTACTTC. Translating gives CASSITLAGDEQYF. The V call is TRBV19, the J call TRBJ2-7; 10 bases are shared with TRBD2. V dropped 3 bases and J dropped 5; count of bases not matched to a gene: 4. CDR3 size: 14 residues. Germline V lookup: CDR1 LNHDA, CDR2 SQIVND (reference sequence).

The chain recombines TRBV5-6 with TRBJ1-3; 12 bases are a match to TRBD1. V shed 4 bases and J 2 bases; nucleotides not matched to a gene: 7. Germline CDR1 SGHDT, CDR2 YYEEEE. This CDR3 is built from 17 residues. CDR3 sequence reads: CASSRDRGLGPGNTIYF. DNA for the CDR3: TGTGCCAGCAGCCGGGACAGGGGGCTTGGTCCTGGAAACACCATATATTTT.

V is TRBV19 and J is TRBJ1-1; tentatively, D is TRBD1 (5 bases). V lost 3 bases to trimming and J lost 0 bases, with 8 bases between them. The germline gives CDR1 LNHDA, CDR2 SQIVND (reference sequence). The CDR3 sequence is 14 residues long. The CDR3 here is CASSIQGLNTEAFF. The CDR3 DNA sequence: TGTGCCAGTAGTATCCAGGGATTGAACACTGAAGCTTTCTTT.

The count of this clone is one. The CDR3 DNA reads as TGTGCCAGCAGCGTTGGGGGGAACAGGGGCAATGAGCAGTTCTTC. This sequence encodes CASSVGGNRGNEQFF. V usage is TRBV9 and J usage is TRBJ2-1, with D maybe TRBD1 (7 bases). The germline gives CDR1 SGDLS, CDR2 YYNGEE. The CDR3 is 15 residues long. Trimming removed 2 bases from V and 6 bases from J, with 15 bases in between.

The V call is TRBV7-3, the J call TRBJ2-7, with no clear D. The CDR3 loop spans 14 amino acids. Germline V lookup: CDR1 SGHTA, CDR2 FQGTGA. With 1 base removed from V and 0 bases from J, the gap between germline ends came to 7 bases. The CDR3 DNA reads TGTGCCAGCAGCTTAAGACTCCTCTCCTACGAGCAGTACTTC. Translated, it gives CASSLRLLSYEQYF.

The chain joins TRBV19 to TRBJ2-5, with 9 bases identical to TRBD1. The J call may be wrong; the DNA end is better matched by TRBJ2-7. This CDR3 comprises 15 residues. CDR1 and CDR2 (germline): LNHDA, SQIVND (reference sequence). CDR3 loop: CATCADGTGTYEQYF. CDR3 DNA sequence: TGTGCCACGTGCGCGGACGGGACAGGGACCTACGAGCAGTACTTC.

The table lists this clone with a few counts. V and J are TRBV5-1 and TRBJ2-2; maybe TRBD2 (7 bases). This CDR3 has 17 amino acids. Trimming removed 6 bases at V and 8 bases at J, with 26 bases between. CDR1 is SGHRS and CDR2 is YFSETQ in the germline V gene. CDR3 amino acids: CASTVTPGAGAQGELFF. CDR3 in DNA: TGCGCCAGCACCGTTACGCCGGGGGCGGGAGCACAGGGGGAGCTGTTTTTT.

The CDR3 nucleotides read TGTGCCAGCAGCCCCGGGAGGGTGGGTGGCAATCAGCCCCAGCATTTT. This gives the protein CASSPGRVGGNQPQHF. The rearrangement uses TRBV7-2 and TRBJ1-5; D unclear. This CDR3 has 16 amino acids. With 5 bases removed from V and 2 bases from J, the gap between germline ends came to 16 bases. Germline V gene lookup returns CDR1 SGHTA and CDR2 FQGNSA.

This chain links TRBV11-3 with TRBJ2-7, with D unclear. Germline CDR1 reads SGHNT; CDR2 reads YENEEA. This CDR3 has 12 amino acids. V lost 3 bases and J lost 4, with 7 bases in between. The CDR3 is CASSFEPYEQYF. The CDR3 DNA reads TGTGCCAGCAGCTTCGAGCCTTACGAGCAGTACTTC.

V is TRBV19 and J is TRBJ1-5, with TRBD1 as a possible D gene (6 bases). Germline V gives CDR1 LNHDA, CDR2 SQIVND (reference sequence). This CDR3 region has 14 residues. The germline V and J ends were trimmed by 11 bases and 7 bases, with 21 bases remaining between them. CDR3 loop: CAVSVGARGQPQHF. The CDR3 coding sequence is TGTGCCGTTAGTGTGGGGGCTCGAGGGCAGCCCCAGCATTTT.

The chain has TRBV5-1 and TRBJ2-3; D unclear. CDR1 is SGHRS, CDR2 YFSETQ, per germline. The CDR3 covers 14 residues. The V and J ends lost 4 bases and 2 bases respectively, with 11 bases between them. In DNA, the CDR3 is TGCGCCAGCAGCCAACTACCTCACACAGATACGCAGTATTTT. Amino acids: CASSQLPHTDTQYF.

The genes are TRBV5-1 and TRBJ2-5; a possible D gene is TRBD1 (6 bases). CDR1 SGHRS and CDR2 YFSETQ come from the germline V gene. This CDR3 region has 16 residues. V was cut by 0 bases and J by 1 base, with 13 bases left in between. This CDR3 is CASSLEIGGLQETQYF. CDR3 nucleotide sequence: TGCGCCAGCAGCTTGGAGATTGGGGGCCTCCAAGAGACCCAGTACTTC.

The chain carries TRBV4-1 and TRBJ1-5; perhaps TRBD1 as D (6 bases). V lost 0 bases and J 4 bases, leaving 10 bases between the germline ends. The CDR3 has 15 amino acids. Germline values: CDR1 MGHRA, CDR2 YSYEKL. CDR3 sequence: CASSQDGGANQPQHF. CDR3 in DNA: TGCGCCAGCAGCCAAGATGGGGGGGCGAATCAGCCCCAGCATTTT.

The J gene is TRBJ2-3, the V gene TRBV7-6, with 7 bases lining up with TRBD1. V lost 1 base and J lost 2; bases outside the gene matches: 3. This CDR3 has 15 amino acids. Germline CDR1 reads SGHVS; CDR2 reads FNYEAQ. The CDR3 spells CASSLGTGATDTQYF. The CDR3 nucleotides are TGTGCCAGCAGCTTAGGAACAGGGGCCACAGATACGCAGTATTTT.

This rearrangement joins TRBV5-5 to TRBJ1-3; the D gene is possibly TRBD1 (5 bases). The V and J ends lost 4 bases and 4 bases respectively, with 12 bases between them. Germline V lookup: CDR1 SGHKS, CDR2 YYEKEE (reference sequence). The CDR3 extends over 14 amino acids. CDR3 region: CASSPRGDGNTIYF. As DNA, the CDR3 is TGTGCCAGCAGCCCCCGCGGGGACGGAAACACCATATATTTT.

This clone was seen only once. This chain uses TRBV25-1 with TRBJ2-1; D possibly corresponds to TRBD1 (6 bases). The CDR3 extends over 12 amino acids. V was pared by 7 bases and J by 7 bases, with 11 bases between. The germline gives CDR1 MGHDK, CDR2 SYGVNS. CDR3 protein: CASTLQGNEQFF. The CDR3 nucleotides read TGTGCCAGCACCCTACAGGGAAATGAGCAGTTCTTC. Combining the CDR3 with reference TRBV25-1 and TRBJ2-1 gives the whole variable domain EADIYQTPRYLVIGTGKKITLECSQTMGHDKMYWYQQDPGMELHLIHYSYGVNSTEKGDLSSESTVSRIRTEHFPLTLESARPSHTSQYLCASTLQGNEQFFGPGTRLTVL.

CDR3 sequence: CASSLGGSYNEQFF. The CDR3 bases are TGTGCCAGCAGCTTAGGAGGATCATACAATGAGCAGTTCTTC. This sequence joins TRBV7-3 and TRBJ2-1; possible D gene TRBD2, 5 bases. This CDR3 has 14 residues. Trimming removed 2 bases from V and 4 bases from J, with 9 bases in between. Looked up from germline, CDR1 is SGHTA and CDR2 is FQGTGA. The full variable domain, with the rest looked up from reference TRBV7-3 and TRBJ2-1, is GAGVSQTPSNKVTEKGKYVELRCDPISGHTALYWYRQSLGQGPEFLIYFQGTGAADDSGLPNDRFFAVRPEGSVSTLKIQRTERGDSAVYLCASSLGGSYNEQFFGPGTRLTVL.

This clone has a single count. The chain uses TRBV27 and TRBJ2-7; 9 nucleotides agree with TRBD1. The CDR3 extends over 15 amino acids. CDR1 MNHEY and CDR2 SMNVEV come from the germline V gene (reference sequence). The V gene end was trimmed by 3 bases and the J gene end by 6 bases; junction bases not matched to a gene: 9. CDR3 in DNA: TGTGCCAGCAGTTTGGTAGGGACAGGGTATGGCGAGCAGTACTTC. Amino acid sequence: CASSLVGTGYGEQYF.

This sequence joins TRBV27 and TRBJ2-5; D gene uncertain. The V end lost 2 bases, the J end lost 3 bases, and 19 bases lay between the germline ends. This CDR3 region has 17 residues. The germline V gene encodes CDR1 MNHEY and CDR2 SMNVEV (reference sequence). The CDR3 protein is CASSLGHRLVREETQYF. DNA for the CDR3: TGTGCCAGCAGTTTAGGGCATAGGCTTGTTCGAGAAGAGACCCAGTACTTC.

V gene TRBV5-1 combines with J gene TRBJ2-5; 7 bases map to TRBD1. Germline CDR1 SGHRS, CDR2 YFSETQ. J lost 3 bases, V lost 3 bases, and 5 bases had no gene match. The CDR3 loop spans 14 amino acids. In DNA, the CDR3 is TGCGCCAGCAGCTCCGGACAGGCTGAAGAGACCCAGTACTTC. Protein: CASSSGQAEETQYF.

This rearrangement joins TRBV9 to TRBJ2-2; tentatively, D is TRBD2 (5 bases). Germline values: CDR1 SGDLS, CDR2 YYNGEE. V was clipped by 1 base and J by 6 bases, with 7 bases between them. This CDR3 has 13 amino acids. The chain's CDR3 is CASSVSGAGELFF. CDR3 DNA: TGTGCCAGCAGCGTATCCGGGGCCGGGGAGCTGTTTTTT.